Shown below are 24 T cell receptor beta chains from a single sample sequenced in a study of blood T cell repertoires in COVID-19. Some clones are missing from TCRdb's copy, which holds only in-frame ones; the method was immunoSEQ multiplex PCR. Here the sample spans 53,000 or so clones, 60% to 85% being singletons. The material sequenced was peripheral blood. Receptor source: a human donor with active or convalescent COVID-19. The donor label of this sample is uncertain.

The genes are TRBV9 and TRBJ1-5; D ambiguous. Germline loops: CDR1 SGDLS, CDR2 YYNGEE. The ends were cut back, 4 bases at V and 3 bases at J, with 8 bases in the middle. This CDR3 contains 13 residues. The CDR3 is CASSPGFNQPQHF. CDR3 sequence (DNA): TGTGCCAGCAGCCCGGGATTCAATCAGCCCCAGCATTTT. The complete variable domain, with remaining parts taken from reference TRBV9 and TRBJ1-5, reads DSGVTQTPKHLITATGQRVTLRCSPRSGDLSVYWYQQSLDQGLQFLIQYYNGEERAKGNILERFSAQQFPDLHSELNLSSLELGDSALYFCASSPGFNQPQHFGDGTRLSIL.

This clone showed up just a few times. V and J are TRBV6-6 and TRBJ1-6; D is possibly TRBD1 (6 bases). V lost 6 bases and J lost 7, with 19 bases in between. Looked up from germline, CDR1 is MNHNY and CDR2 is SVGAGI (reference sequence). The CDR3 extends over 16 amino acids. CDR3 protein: CASRGPGQGKNSPLHF. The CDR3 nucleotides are TGTGCCAGCAGGGGTCCCGGCCAGGGGAAAAATTCACCCCTCCACTTT.

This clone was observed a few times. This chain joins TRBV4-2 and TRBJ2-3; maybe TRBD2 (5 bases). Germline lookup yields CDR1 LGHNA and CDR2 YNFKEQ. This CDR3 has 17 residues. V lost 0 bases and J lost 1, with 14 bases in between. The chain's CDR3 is CASSQEVGVVGTDTQYF. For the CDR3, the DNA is TGTGCCAGCAGCCAAGAGGTGGGAGTGGTTGGCACAGATACGCAGTATTTT.

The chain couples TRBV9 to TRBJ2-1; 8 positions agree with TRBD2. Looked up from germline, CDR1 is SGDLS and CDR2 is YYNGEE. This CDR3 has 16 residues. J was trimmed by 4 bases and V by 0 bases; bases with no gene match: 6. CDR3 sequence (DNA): TGTGCCAGCAGCGTAGAGAGCGGGAGTTTTTACAATGAGCAGTTCTTC. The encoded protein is CASSVESGSFYNEQFF.

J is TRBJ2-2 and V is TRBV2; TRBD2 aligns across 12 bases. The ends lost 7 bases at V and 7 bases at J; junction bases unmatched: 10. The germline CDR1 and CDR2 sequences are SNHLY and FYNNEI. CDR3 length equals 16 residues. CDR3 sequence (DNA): TGTGCCAGCACCCACCCTAGCGGGAGGGCCGGCGGGGAGCTGTTTTTT. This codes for CASTHPSGRAGGELFF.

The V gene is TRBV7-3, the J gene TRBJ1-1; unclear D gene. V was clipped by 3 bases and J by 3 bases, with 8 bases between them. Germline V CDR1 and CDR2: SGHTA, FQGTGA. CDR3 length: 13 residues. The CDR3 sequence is CASSFRRDTEAFF. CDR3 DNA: TGTGCCAGCAGCTTCCGGAGGGACACTGAAGCTTTCTTT.

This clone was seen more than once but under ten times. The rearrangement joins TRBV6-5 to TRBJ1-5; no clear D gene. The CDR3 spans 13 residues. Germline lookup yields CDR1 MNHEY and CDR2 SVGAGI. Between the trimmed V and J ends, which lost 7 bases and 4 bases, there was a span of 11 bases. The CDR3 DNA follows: TGTGCCAGCACTAGTATCAGTAATCAGCCCCAGCATTTT. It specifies CASTSISNQPQHF.

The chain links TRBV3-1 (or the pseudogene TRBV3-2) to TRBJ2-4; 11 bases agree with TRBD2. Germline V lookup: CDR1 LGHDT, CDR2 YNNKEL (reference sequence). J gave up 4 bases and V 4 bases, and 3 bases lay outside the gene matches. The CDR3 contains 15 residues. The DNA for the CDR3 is TGTGCCAGCAGCCTGACTAGCGGGACAAAAAACATTCAGTACTTC. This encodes CASSLTSGTKNIQYF.

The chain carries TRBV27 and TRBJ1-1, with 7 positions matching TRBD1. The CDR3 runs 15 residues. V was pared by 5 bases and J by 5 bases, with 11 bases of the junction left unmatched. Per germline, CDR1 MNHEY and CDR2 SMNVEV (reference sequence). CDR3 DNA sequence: TGTGCCAGCAGTAATGGACAGGCCACTTGGACTGAAGCTTTCTTT. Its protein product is CASSNGQATWTEAFF.

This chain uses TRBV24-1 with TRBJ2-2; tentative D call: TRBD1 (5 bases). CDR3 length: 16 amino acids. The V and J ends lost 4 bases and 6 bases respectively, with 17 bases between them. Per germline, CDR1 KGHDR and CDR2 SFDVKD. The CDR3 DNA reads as TGTGCCACCAGTGAGGCTGGGGCCATAAGGTCCGGGGAGCTGTTTTTT. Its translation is CATSEAGAIRSGELFF.

The CDR3 region has the DNA TGTGCCAGCAGTCCCGGCGGGACCTTAAATGAGCAGTTCTTC. It specifies CASSPGGTLNEQFF. The chain has TRBV27 and TRBJ2-1; weak D call: TRBD2 (6 bases). Germline V gene lookup returns CDR1 MNHEY and CDR2 SMNVEV (reference sequence). The CDR3 totals 14 residues. The V and J ends lost 5 bases and 7 bases respectively, with 15 bases between them.

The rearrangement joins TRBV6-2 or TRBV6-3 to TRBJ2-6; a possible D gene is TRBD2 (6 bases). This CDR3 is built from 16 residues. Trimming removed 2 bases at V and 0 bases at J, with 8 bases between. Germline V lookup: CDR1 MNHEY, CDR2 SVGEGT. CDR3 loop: CASSYLGGSGANVLTF. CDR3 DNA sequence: TGTGCCAGCAGTTACCTGGGAGGCTCTGGGGCCAACGTCCTGACTTTC.

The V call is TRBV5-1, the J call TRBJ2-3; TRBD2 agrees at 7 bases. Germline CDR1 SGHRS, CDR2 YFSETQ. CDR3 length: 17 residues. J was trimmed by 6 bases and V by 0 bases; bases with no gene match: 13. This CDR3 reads CASSLGGGSGTSDTQYF. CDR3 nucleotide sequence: TGCGCCAGCAGCTTGGGCGGGGGTAGCGGCACGTCGGATACGCAGTATTTT.

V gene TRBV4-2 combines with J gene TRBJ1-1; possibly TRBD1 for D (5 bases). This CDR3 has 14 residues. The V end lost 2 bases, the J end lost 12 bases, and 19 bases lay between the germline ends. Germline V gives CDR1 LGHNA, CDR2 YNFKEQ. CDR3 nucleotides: TGTGCCAGCAGCCAACGGGGTGGGGGAGGAAGAACTTTCTTT. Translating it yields CASSQRGGGGRTFF.

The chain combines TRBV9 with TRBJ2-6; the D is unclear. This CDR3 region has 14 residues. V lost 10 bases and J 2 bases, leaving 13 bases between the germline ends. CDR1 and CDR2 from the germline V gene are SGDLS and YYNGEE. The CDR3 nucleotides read TGTGCCCGGTCCGAAGCTGCTGGGGCCAACGTCCTGACTTTC. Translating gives CARSEAAGANVLTF.

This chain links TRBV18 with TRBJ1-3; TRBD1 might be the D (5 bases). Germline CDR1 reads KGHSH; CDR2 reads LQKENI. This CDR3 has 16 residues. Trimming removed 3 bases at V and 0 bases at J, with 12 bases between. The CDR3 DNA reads TGTGCCAGCTCACCCACAGGTGGCTTCTCTGGAAACACCATATATTTT. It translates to CASSPTGGFSGNTIYF.

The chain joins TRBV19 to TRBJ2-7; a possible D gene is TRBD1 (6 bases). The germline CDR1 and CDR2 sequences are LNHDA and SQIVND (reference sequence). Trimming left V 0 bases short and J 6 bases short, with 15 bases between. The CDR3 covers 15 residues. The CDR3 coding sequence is TGTGCCAGTAGTATAGATGGGGGCCGGACCCTCGAGCAGTACTTC. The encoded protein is CASSIDGGRTLEQYF.

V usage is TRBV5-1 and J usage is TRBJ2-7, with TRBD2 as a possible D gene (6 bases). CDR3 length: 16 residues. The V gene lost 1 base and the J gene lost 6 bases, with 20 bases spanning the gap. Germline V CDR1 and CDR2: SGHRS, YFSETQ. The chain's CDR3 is CASSLSRASGSSEQYF. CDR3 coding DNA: TGCGCCAGCAGCTTGTCCCGCGCGTCCGGGAGTTCCGAGCAGTACTTC.

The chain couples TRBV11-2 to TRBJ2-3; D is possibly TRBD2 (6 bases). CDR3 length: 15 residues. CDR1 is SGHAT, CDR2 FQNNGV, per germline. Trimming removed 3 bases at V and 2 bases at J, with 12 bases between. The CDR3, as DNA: TGTGCCAGCAGCTTGGCGGGACGGAACACAGATACGCAGTATTTT. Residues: CASSLAGRNTDTQYF.

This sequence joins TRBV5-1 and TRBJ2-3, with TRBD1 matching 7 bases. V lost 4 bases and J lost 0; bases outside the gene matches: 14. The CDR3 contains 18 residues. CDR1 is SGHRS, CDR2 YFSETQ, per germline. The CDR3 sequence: CASSQPSSGGTSTDTQYF. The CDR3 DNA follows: TGCGCCAGCAGCCAACCTTCCTCAGGGGGAACTAGCACAGATACGCAGTATTTT. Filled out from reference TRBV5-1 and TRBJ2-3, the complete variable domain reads KAGVTQTPRYLIKTRGQQVTLSCSPISGHRSVSWYQQTPGQGLQFLFEYFSETQRNKGNFPGRFSGRQFSNSRSEMNVSTLELGDSALYLCASSQPSSGGTSTDTQYFGPGTRLTVL.

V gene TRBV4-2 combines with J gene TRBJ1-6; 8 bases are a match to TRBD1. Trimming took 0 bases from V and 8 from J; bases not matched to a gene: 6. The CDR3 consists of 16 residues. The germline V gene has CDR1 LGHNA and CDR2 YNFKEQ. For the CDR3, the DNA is TGTGCCAGCAGCCAAGATTTCGGACAGGGATATTCACCCCTCCACTTT. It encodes CASSQDFGQGYSPLHF.

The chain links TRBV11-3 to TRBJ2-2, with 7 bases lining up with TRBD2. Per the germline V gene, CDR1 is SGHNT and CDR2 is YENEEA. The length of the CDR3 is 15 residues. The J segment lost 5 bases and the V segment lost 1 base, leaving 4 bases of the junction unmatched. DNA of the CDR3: TGTGCCAGCAGCTTAGGCGGGAGCGGGACCGGGGAGCTGTTTTTT. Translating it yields CASSLGGSGTGELFF.

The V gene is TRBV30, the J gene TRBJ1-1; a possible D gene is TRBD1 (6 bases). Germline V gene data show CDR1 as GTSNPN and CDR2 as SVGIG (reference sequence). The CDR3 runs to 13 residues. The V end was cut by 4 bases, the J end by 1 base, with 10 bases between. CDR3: CAWKQGRNTEAFF. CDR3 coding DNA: TGTGCCTGGAAACAGGGCCGGAACACTGAAGCTTTCTTT. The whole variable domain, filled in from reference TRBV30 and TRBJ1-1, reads SQTIHQWPATLVQPVGSPLSLECTVEGTSNPNLYWYRQAAGRGLQLLFYSVGIGQISSEVPQNLSASRPQDRQFILSSKKLLLSDSGFYLCAWKQGRNTEAFFGQGTRLTVV.

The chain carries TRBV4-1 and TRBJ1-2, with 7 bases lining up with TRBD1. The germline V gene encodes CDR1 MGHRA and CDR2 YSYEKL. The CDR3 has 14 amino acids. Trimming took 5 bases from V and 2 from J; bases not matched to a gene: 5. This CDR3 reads CASSKLTGNYGYTF. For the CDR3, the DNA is TGCGCCAGCAGCAAATTGACAGGGAACTATGGCTACACCTTC.